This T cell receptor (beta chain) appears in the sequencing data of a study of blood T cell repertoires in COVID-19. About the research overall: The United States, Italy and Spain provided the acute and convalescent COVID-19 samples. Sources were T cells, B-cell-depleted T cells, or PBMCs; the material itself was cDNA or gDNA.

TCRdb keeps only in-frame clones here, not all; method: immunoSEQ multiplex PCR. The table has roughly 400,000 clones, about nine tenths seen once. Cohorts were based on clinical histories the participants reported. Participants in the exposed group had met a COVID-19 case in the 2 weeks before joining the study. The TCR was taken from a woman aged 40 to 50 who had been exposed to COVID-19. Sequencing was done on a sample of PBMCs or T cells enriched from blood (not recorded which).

The CDR3 loop is CASSLVGQGVYTF. Here the CDR3 DNA reads TGTGCCAGCAGCTTGGTCGGACAGGGGGTCTACACCTTC. The chain uses TRBV7-2 and TRBJ1-2; the match to TRBD1 covers 10 bases. The CDR3 is 13 residues long. V lost 3 bases to trimming and J lost 10 bases; unmatched junction nucleotides: 5. From germline, CDR1 is SGHTA and CDR2 FQGNSA. Supplemented by reference TRBV7-2 and TRBJ1-2, the full variable domain reads GAGVSQSPSNKVTEKGKDVELRCDPISGHTALYWYRQSLGQGLEFLIYFQGNSAPDKSGLPSDRFSAERTGGSVSTLTIQRTQQEDSAVYLCASSLVGQGVYTFGSGTRLTVV.